The 10 T cell receptor beta chains in this list originate from one sample, sequenced in a study of blood T cell repertoires in COVID-19. The table came from immunoSEQ multiplex PCR; TCRdb's copy has only in-frame clones and leaves some out. The table has under 40,000 clones, more than 70% seen once; the top ten hold about 31%. Specimen: peripheral blood. The receptors stem from a man aged 65 to 79 with active COVID-19.

The chain links TRBV4-1 to TRBJ2-3; 12 nucleotides align to TRBD2. The J segment lost 7 bases and the V segment lost 4 bases, leaving 6 bases of the junction unmatched. CDR1 MGHRA and CDR2 YSYEKL come from the germline V gene. This CDR3 region has 15 residues. CDR3 bases: TGCGCCAGCAGCCTGGGACTAGCGGGCTTGCATACGCAGTATTTT. Its protein is CASSLGLAGLHTQYF.

V is TRBV5-1 and J is TRBJ2-4; tentatively, D is TRBD2 (6 bases). There are 14 residues in the CDR3. The germline V gene has CDR1 SGHRS and CDR2 YFSETQ. Deletions cut 4 bases from V and 7 bases from J, with 15 bases between. The CDR3 nucleotides are TGCGCCAGCAGCCTCCAGACTGGGGGGAACATTCAGTACTTC. The encoded protein is CASSLQTGGNIQYF.

The V and J genes are TRBV4-3 and TRBJ1-5; D possibly corresponds to TRBD1 (5 bases). Germline V gene sequence: CDR1 LGHNA, CDR2 YSLEER. V lost 1 base and J lost 4, with 8 bases in between. The CDR3 has 14 amino acids. This CDR3 is CASSQVGGNQPQHF. In DNA, the CDR3 is TGCGCCAGCAGCCAAGTCGGGGGGAATCAGCCCCAGCATTTT.

This rearrangement joins TRBV10-3 to TRBJ2-7; possible D gene TRBD1, 5 bases. Germline lookup yields CDR1 ENHRY and CDR2 SYGVKD. The CDR3 runs to 12 residues. Trimming shortened V by 7 bases and J by 3 bases, and 10 bases separated the two germline ends. The CDR3 protein is CAIKGPNYEQYF. CDR3 in DNA: TGTGCCATCAAGGGGCCAAACTACGAGCAGTACTTC.

The rearrangement links TRBV19 to TRBJ1-5; 9 bases agree with TRBD1. CDR3 length: 17 residues. The germline V gene has CDR1 LNHDA and CDR2 SQIVND (reference sequence). Trimming removed 2 bases from V and 3 bases from J; junction bases left unmatched: 8. CDR3 in DNA: TGTGCCAGTAGTATAAGGAGGGGACAGGGCCCCAATCAGCCCCAGCATTTT. Its protein product is CASSIRRGQGPNQPQHF.

V usage is TRBV6-5 and J usage is TRBJ2-2; D perhaps matches TRBD2 (6 bases). The CDR3 consists of 15 residues. Per the germline V gene, CDR1 is MNHEY and CDR2 is SVGAGI. V lost 8 bases to trimming and J lost 3 bases, with 16 bases between them. The CDR3 region has the DNA TGTGCCAGCCGGGTGGAAAGCGGGTACACCGGGGAGCTGTTTTTT. It yields the protein CASRVESGYTGELFF.

This clone was found once. This chain joins TRBV7-2 and TRBJ1-2, with 10 bases lining up with TRBD1. Germline V gene data show CDR1 as SGHTA and CDR2 as FQGNSA. The CDR3 contains 15 residues. The V segment lost 2 bases and the J segment 4 bases; nucleotides outside the gene matches: 4. The DNA for the CDR3 is TGTGCCAGCAGCTTACGACAGGGGGCGGCCTATGGCTACACCTTC. Translated, it gives CASSLRQGAAYGYTF.

This CDR3 reads CAITPGLAGGREEQFF. The CDR3, as DNA: TGTGCCATCACCCCGGGACTAGCGGGGGGCCGGGAGGAGCAGTTCTTC. The genes are TRBV10-3 and TRBJ2-1; TRBD2 matches at 15 bases. This CDR3 has 16 residues. V trimming: 7 bases; J trimming: 10 bases; junction bases outside the gene matches: 11. The germline gives CDR1 ENHRY, CDR2 SYGVKD.

The chain links TRBV11-2 to TRBJ2-1, with TRBD2 as a possible D gene (6 bases). CDR1 and CDR2 (germline): SGHAT, FQNNGV. This CDR3 is 15 amino acids long. Trimming removed 3 bases at V and 5 bases at J, with 14 bases between. CDR3 bases: TGTGCCAGCAGCTTTGTCGGGAGTGGAAACAATGAGCAGTTCTTC. It translates to CASSFVGSGNNEQFF.

This chain connects TRBV4-1 to TRBJ2-2; weak D call: TRBD2 (6 bases). The CDR3 is 15 amino acids. Trimming removed 1 base at V and 7 bases at J, with 13 bases between. Looked up from germline, CDR1 is MGHRA and CDR2 is YSYEKL. This chain's CDR3 is CASSQGGGKVGELFF. CDR3 in DNA: TGCGCCAGCAGCCAAGGGGGCGGGAAGGTCGGGGAGCTGTTTTTT.